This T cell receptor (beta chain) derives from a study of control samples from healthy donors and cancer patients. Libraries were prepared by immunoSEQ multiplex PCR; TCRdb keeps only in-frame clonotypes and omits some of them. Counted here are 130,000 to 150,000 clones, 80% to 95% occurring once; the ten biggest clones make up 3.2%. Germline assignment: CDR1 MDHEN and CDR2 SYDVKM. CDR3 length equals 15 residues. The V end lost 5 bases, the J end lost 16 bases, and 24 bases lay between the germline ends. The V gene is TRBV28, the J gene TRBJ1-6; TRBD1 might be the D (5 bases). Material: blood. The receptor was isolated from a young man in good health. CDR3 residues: CASSPSGVGVGSLHF. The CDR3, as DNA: TGTGCCAGCAGTCCCTCGGGGGTTGGGGTAGGTTCTCTCCACTTT.